The 3 T cell receptor beta chains below all came from one sample that was sequenced in a study of T cell repertoires in cytomegalovirus infection. TCRdb reprocessed the reads via MiXCR and lists one record per CDR3 protein. Found here are hundreds of thousands of distinct CDR3 sequences, less than 40% of them singletons; the top ten hold 2.5% to 3.5%. The sample comprised PBMCs. The source is a human donor in good health (CMV status not recorded). Some clones in this sample may be carry-over from other donors' samples.

Only a few counts were recorded for this clonotype. The genes are TRBV7-2 and TRBJ1-4, with 7 bases identical to TRBD1. V lost 2 bases and J lost 7; bases outside the gene matches: 10. The CDR3 loop spans 16 amino acids. Germline V gives CDR1 SGHTA, CDR2 FQGNSA. DNA for the CDR3: TGTGCCAGCAGCTTAAAGACCAGGGGGGCGGGTGAAAAACTGTTTTTT. Amino acids: CASSLKTRGAGEKLFF.

This clonotype was picked up one time. The J gene is TRBJ1-2, the V gene TRBV28; 9 bases match TRBD1. Germline trimming cut 4 bases from V and 0 bases from J; bases unmatched to any gene: 12. This CDR3 comprises 18 residues. Germline V CDR1 and CDR2: MDHEN, SYDVKM. The chain's CDR3 is CASSSPPGQGVSNYGYTF. DNA for the CDR3: TGTGCCAGCAGTTCGCCACCGGGACAGGGAGTTTCTAACTATGGCTACACCTTC.

This clonotype was found many times. This chain links TRBV28 with TRBJ1-5; no reliable D call. This CDR3 spans 14 amino acids. Trimming took 6 bases from V and 1 from J, leaving 10 bases between them. Per germline, CDR1 MDHEN and CDR2 SYDVKM. The CDR3 loop reads CASSLVGSNQPQHF. CDR3 nucleotide sequence: TGTGCCAGCAGCTTAGTGGGCAGCAATCAGCCCCAGCATTTT.